A single sample gave rise to the 3 T cell receptor beta chains below, sequenced in a study of tumor-infiltrating lymphocytes in primary liver carcinoma. Unsorted bulk tissue (roughly 17-34 mg) underwent RNA and DNA co-extraction. The researchers produced TCR beta cDNA from approximately 550 ng total RNA with a constant-region primer. Three nested multiplex PCR rounds of slightly modified ARM-PCR generated TCR beta libraries. TRBV1-TRBV30 forward primers and a C-beta reverse primer were used in the first two PCR rounds, which each ran for approximately 9 cycles. From the multiplex PCR reads, TCRdb called clonotypes with MiXCR, one entry per CDR3 protein. Of under 150,000 distinct CDR3 sequences in the sample, 55% to 70% were seen once. Sequenced sample: tumor-adjacent normal liver tissue. These receptors originate from an older woman with primary liver carcinoma and hepatitis B virus infection.

With respect to this clonotype: Mismatch with germline at one junction end may stem from a read error. The gene calls are TRBV18 and TRBJ1-5; 8 bases map to TRBD1. Germline V gene data show CDR1 as KGHSH and CDR2 as LQKENI. The length of the CDR3 is 15 residues. The CDR3 region is CVSSPRTGYYQPQHF. The CDR3 DNA reads TGTGTCAGCTCACCACGGACAGGGTATTATCAGCCCCAGCATTTT. The full variable domain, in which reference TRBV18 and TRBJ1-5 provide the parts outside the CDR3, is NAGVMQNPRHLVRRRGQEARLRCSPMKGHSHVYWYRQLPEEGLKFMVYLQKENIIDESGMPKERFSAEFPKEGPSILRIQQVVRGDSAAYFCVSSPRTGYYQPQHFGDGTRLSIL.

The rearrangement links TRBV12-3 or TRBV12-4 to TRBJ2-1; no firm D call. This CDR3 region has 15 residues. V was trimmed by 3 bases and J by 3 bases, leaving 12 bases between them. CDR3 in amino acids: CASSLRYGYYNEQFF. CDR3 DNA: TGTGCCAGCAGTTTGAGGTATGGGTACTACAATGAGCAGTTCTTC.

Turning to this clonotype: Since the CDR3 does not end with the conserved phenylalanine or tryptophan, this likely comes from a read error. The chain joins TRBV7-2 to TRBJ2-3; TRBD2 aligns across 9 bases. CDR1 is SGHTA and CDR2 is FQGNSA in the germline V gene. The CDR3 covers 17 residues. The junction had 8 bases not matched to a gene; V was cut back by 2 bases and J by 2 bases. CDR3 in amino acids: CASSLSASGMVTDTQYY. In DNA form, the CDR3 reads TGTGCCAGCAGCTTATCCGCTAGCGGGATGGTCACAGATACGCAGTATTAT.